This passage covers 10 T cell receptor beta chains from one sample sequenced in a study of cytomegalovirus exposure and HLA in healthy donors. The PCR used 60 Vbeta and 13 Jbeta primers. Measured with immunoSEQ multiplex PCR; TCRdb has only the in-frame clones, and not every one. In total, the table holds tens of thousands of clones. The source material was PBMCs. These receptors all come from a man aged 50 to 60 in good health and CMV-seronegative.

The chain is built from TRBV29-1 and TRBJ1-5, with 7 nucleotides matching TRBD1. Germline lookup yields CDR1 SQVTM and CDR2 ANQGSEA. J gave up 3 bases and V 4 bases, and 9 bases lay outside the gene matches. The CDR3 is made up of 15 amino acids. CDR3 amino acids: CSVATGTGVNQPQHF. For the CDR3, the DNA is TGCAGCGTTGCAACCGGAACAGGGGTCAATCAGCCCCAGCATTTT.

The V call is TRBV4-1, the J call TRBJ2-7; TRBD1 matches 9 bases. Germline V gene sequence: CDR1 MGHRA, CDR2 YSYEKL. The J segment lost 6 bases and the V segment lost 0 bases, leaving 6 bases of the junction unmatched. The CDR3 spans 15 residues. The CDR3 nucleotides are TGCGCCAGCAGCCAAGATAACAGGGGGCATGGCGAGCAGTACTTC. This codes for CASSQDNRGHGEQYF.

The rearrangement joins TRBV28 to TRBJ2-1; tentative D call: TRBD1 (6 bases). The V gene's germline CDR1 is MDHEN and CDR2 SYDVKM. Trimming shortened V by 11 bases and J by 9 bases, and 14 bases separated the two germline ends. The CDR3 is 11 amino acids. CDR3 residues: CASMGAIEQFF. The DNA for the CDR3 is TGTGCCTCGATGGGGGCCATTGAGCAGTTCTTC.

The chain combines TRBV7-3 with TRBJ2-1; 8 positions match TRBD2. CDR3 length: 12 amino acids. Per the germline V gene, CDR1 is SGHTA and CDR2 is FQGTGA. The J segment lost 13 bases and the V segment lost 3 bases, leaving 5 bases of the junction unmatched. The CDR3 region is CASSFGGERQFF. The DNA for the CDR3 is TGTGCCAGCAGCTTCGGGGGGGAAAGACAGTTCTTC.

V is TRBV11-2 and J is TRBJ1-4, with D perhaps matching TRBD1 (5 bases). This CDR3 comprises 15 residues. Germline CDR1 SGHAT, CDR2 FQNNGV. The V end was cut by 1 base, the J end by 1 base, with 7 bases between. CDR3 sequence reads: CASSLVGGTNEKLFF. The CDR3 DNA is TGTGCCAGCAGCTTAGTGGGGGGAACTAATGAAAAACTGTTTTTT.

The CDR3 here is CASSQALRGNYEQYF. CDR3 in DNA: TGCGCCAGCAGCCAAGCACTCCGGGGAAACTACGAGCAGTACTTC. The gene calls are TRBV4-3 and TRBJ2-7, with D possibly being TRBD2 (5 bases). V dropped 1 base and J dropped 3 bases, with 13 bases sitting between them. Per germline, CDR1 LGHNA and CDR2 YSLEER. This CDR3 is 15 amino acids long.

The chain couples TRBV6-4 to TRBJ1-6; D call uncertain. Trimming removed 3 bases from V and 0 bases from J, with 9 bases in between. In germline, CDR1 is MRHNA, CDR2 SNTAGT. The CDR3 contains 16 residues. The CDR3 loop reads CASSEFGSSYNSPLHF. In DNA, the CDR3 is TGTGCCAGCAGTGAGTTCGGGAGCTCCTATAATTCACCCCTCCACTTT.

V gene TRBV7-9 combines with J gene TRBJ2-7, with D uncertain. The germline CDR1 and CDR2 sequences are SEHNR and FQNEAQ (reference sequence). Trimming cost V 9 bases and J 7 bases, with 16 bases left between them. The CDR3 is 12 residues long. CDR3 in amino acids: CASTDISREQYF. The CDR3 coding sequence is TGTGCCAGTACGGATATCTCGAGGGAGCAGTACTTC.

This rearrangement joins TRBV9 to TRBJ1-3; D uncertain. V gave up 2 bases and J gave up 1 base, with 10 bases separating them. Germline CDR1 is SGDLS and CDR2 is YYNGEE. The CDR3 extends over 15 amino acids. CDR3 sequence reads: CASSVEIVSGNTIYF. In DNA, the CDR3 is TGTGCCAGCAGCGTCGAGATTGTGTCTGGAAACACCATATATTTT.

The CDR3, as DNA: TGTGCCTGGACCGGGGGCTCCTATAATTCACCCCTCCACTTT. Protein product: CAWTGGSYNSPLHF. V usage is TRBV30 and J usage is TRBJ1-6; tentative D call: TRBD1 (5 bases). Per the germline V gene, CDR1 is GTSNPN and CDR2 is SVGIG (reference sequence). This CDR3 region has 14 residues. V was clipped by 4 bases and J by 0 bases, with 7 bases between them.